The rows below give T cell receptor beta chains drawn from one sample of a study of blood T cell repertoires in COVID-19. TCRdb's table, derived via immunoSEQ multiplex PCR, lists solely in-frame clones and lacks some. The sample contains over 80,000 clones, about 88% of which appear only once. Input material: peripheral blood. These receptors originate from a man aged 80 or over with active or convalescent COVID-19. Both conserved end residues are part of each CDR3. Each record gives: D gene, J gene, V gene, clone size, CDR3 protein, CDR3 DNA. A D gene is named only where the DNA matches it firmly. Size is stated for part of the rows, as once, few or many counts, or as a class when the clone is expanded.

>-|TRBJ1-2|TRBV19|-
CASSLSPSDSTSHYYGYTF
TGTGCCAGTAGTCTTTCTCCCTCCGACAGCACCTCGCACTACTATGGCTACACCTTC
>-|TRBJ2-1|TRBV5-4|-
CASSLENRGGNEQFF
TGTGCCAGCAGCTTGGAGAACAGAGGGGGAAATGAGCAGTTCTTC
>-|TRBJ1-1|TRBV6-4|-
CASSDSHTNTEAFF
TGTGCCAGCAGTGACTCACATACGAACACTGAAGCTTTCTTT
>TRBD1|TRBJ1-1|TRBV12-5|-
CASGGQGNTEAFF
TGTGCTAGTGGGGGACAGGGCAACACTGAAGCTTTCTTT
>TRBD1|TRBJ1-1|TRBV6-5|once
CASSIHRGNTEAFF
TGTGCCAGCAGTATCCACAGGGGGAACACTGAAGCTTTCTTT
>-|TRBJ1-5|TRBV2|once
CASSEAGGQPQHF
TGTGCCAGCAGTGAAGCGGGAGGTCAGCCCCAGCATTTT
>-|TRBJ1-3|TRBV6-5|-
CASSSQGAGNTIYF
TGTGCCAGCAGTTCACAGGGAGCGGGAAACACCATATATTTT
>TRBD1|TRBJ1-1|TRBV19|-
CASSADRDLAAFF
TGTGCCAGTAGTGCGGACAGGGACTTAGCGGCTTTCTTT
>-|TRBJ2-7|TRBV7-2|once
CASSLNTYEQYF
TGTGCCAGCAGCTTAAACACCTACGAGCAGTACTTC
>-|TRBJ2-5|TRBV5-1|few
CASSLGTLQETQYF
TGCGCCAGCAGCTTGGGGACTTTACAAGAGACCCAGTACTTC
>-|TRBJ1-4|TRBV7-6|-
CASSFGSVQGLGEKLFF
TGTGCCAGCAGCTTCGGATCAGTACAGGGCTTAGGGGAAAAACTGTTTTTT
>-|TRBJ2-1|TRBV11-2|-
CASSRTGNEQFF
TGTGCCAGCAGCCGTACGGGCAATGAGCAGTTCTTC
>-|TRBJ2-1|TRBV9|-
CASSVGREIEQFF
TGTGCCAGCAGCGTTGGAAGGGAGATTGAGCAGTTCTTC
>-|TRBJ1-3|TRBV7-3|-
CASSPRRSGNTIYF
TGTGCCAGCAGCCCACGGCGGAGCGGAAACACCATATATTTT
>TRBD2|TRBJ2-7|TRBV7-3|-
CASSFRAGAYEQYF
TGTGCCAGCAGCTTTCGTGCGGGAGCCTACGAGCAGTACTTC
>TRBD1|TRBJ1-1|TRBV9|-
CASSAGQGAGTEAFF
TGTGCCAGCAGCGCGGGACAGGGGGCAGGCACTGAAGCTTTCTTT